This passage covers 21 T cell receptor beta chains from one sample sequenced in a study of cytomegalovirus exposure and HLA in healthy donors. The PCR contained 60 Vbeta and 13 Jbeta primers. This table comes from immunoSEQ multiplex PCR, and its TCRdb copy is limited to in-frame clones, with some not included. This table holds some 160,000 clones, approximately 80% found once. Material for sequencing was PBMCs. The receptors were gathered from a woman aged 25 to 39 in good health and CMV-seronegative.

The chain combines TRBV7-9 with TRBJ1-1; D unresolved. CDR3 length equals 13 residues. Germline V lookup: CDR1 SEHNR, CDR2 FQNEAQ (reference sequence). With 1 base removed from V and 1 base from J, the gap between germline ends came to 4 bases. CDR3 protein: CASSLVGNTEAFF. CDR3 DNA sequence: TGTGCCAGCAGCTTAGTCGGGAACACTGAAGCTTTCTTT.

V gene TRBV29-1 combines with J gene TRBJ1-1, with D hard to call. CDR3 size: 13 residues. V lost 0 bases to trimming and J lost 7 bases, with 12 bases between them. CDR1 and CDR2 from the germline V gene are SQVTM and ANQGSEA. CDR3 loop: CSVEEDMIDEAFF. CDR3 bases: TGCAGCGTTGAAGAAGACATGATTGATGAAGCTTTCTTT.

This clone was seen once. The chain recombines TRBV28 with TRBJ1-5; TRBD1 matches 9 bases. V lost 3 bases and J lost 0; bases outside the gene matches: 6. Germline V CDR1 and CDR2: MDHEN, SYDVKM. CDR3 length: 17 residues. The CDR3 here is CASSLDRGFYSNQPQHF. The CDR3 DNA follows: TGTGCCAGCAGTTTGGACAGGGGTTTTTATAGCAATCAGCCCCAGCATTTT.

This clone was seen more than once but under ten times. V usage is TRBV6-1 and J usage is TRBJ2-7; 11 bases match TRBD1. The V gene end was trimmed by 1 base and the J gene end by 5 bases; junction bases not matched to a gene: 7. The CDR3 loop spans 16 amino acids. Germline assignment: CDR1 MNHNS and CDR2 SASEGT. CDR3 region: CASSEEEGQGANEQYF. In DNA form, the CDR3 reads TGTGCCAGCAGTGAAGAAGAAGGACAGGGGGCAAACGAGCAGTACTTC.

The J gene is TRBJ2-3, the V gene TRBV10-3; D is ambiguous. The germline V gene has CDR1 ENHRY and CDR2 SYGVKD. V was pared by 4 bases and J by 4 bases, with 9 bases between. CDR3 length: 13 residues. This CDR3 reads CAISGADADTQYF. The DNA of the CDR3 is TGTGCCATCAGTGGGGCCGATGCAGATACGCAGTATTTT.

This clone was observed a single time. The genes are TRBV6-5 and TRBJ2-7; D gene uncertain. The ends were cut back, 2 bases at V and 7 bases at J, with 6 bases in the middle. The CDR3 spans 11 residues. Germline values: CDR1 MNHEY, CDR2 SVGAGI. For the CDR3, the DNA is TGTGCCAGCAGTTACGGTCGGGAGCAGTACTTC. This translates into CASSYGREQYF.

This rearrangement joins TRBV30 to TRBJ2-1; a possible D gene is TRBD1 (6 bases). CDR1 and CDR2 (germline): GTSNPN, SVGIG (reference sequence). This CDR3 region has 12 residues. The V end lost 3 bases, the J end lost 10 bases, and 13 bases lay between the germline ends. The CDR3 is CAWSQTGREQFF. The DNA for the CDR3 is TGTGCCTGGAGCCAGACAGGTAGAGAGCAGTTCTTC.

V is TRBV29-1 and J is TRBJ2-1; D remains ambiguous. CDR3 length: 15 amino acids. The V gene lost 0 bases and the J gene lost 6 bases, with 15 bases spanning the gap. The germline gives CDR1 SQVTM, CDR2 ANQGSEA. CDR3 coding DNA: TGCAGCGTTGAAGATATCTCTTTTAGTGTCAATGAGCAGTTCTTC. It specifies CSVEDISFSVNEQFF.

In this sample, this clone turned up a few times. The chain joins TRBV9 to TRBJ2-5; tentatively, D is TRBD1 (6 bases). The V gene's germline CDR1 is SGDLS and CDR2 YYNGEE. There are 13 residues in the CDR3. V lost 4 bases and J lost 0, with 7 bases in between. The CDR3 sequence: CASSRGYQETQYF. The CDR3 DNA is TGTGCCAGCAGCAGGGGGTACCAAGAGACCCAGTACTTC.

The chain recombines TRBV27 with TRBJ2-1, with D perhaps TRBD2 (5 bases). V was shortened by 5 bases and J by 2 bases, with 10 bases between the two germline ends. Germline V gives CDR1 MNHEY, CDR2 SMNVEV (reference sequence). The CDR3 length is 14 residues. The CDR3 sequence is CASSRGTAYNEQFF. CDR3 sequence (DNA): TGTGCCAGCAGTCGGGGTACGGCCTACAATGAGCAGTTCTTC.

Remarks on this clone: This clone may be a read error of a much larger clone one base away. V and J are TRBV6-4 and TRBJ1-1; TRBD1 might be the D (5 bases). V was clipped by 3 bases and J by 1 base, with 6 bases between them. Germline CDR1 reads MRHNA; CDR2 reads SNTAGT. The CDR3 has 13 amino acids. In nucleotides, the CDR3 is TGTGCCAGCAGTGAACAGGAGAACACTGAAGCTTTCTTT. The encoded protein is CASSEQENTEAFF.

This clone was observed once. The CDR3 region is CASSLLTSGGPSYEQYF. DNA for the CDR3: TGTGCCAGCAGTTTATTAACAAGCGGGGGGCCCTCCTACGAGCAGTACTTC. The V and J genes are TRBV27 and TRBJ2-7; 9 bases match TRBD2. With 1 base clipped from V and 0 bases from J, the junction kept 7 bases outside the gene matches. The CDR3 spans 17 residues. The germline CDR1 and CDR2 sequences are MNHEY and SMNVEV (reference sequence).

J is TRBJ2-1 and V is TRBV2; 7 bases fit TRBD2. Germline V gene data show CDR1 as SNHLY and CDR2 as FYNNEI. V lost 6 bases, J lost 0 bases, and 5 bases stayed unmatched. CDR3 length: 15 residues. The CDR3 nucleotides are TGTGCCAGCAGGGGAACTAGCGACTCCTACAATGAGCAGTTCTTC. Its protein product is CASRGTSDSYNEQFF.

This clone came up once. CDR3 coding DNA: TGCGCCAGCAGCCGTTCTACCGGGACAGGGGAAGCAGATACGCAGTATTTT. It codes for CASSRSTGTGEADTQYF. V is TRBV5-1 and J is TRBJ2-3, with 10 bases lining up with TRBD1. Trimming removed 4 bases from V and 4 bases from J; junction bases left unmatched: 12. From germline, CDR1 is SGHRS and CDR2 YFSETQ. This CDR3 is built from 17 residues.

This clone occurred once. V gene TRBV27 combines with J gene TRBJ2-7; D possibly corresponds to TRBD1 (6 bases). The CDR3 is 13 residues long. Looked up from germline, CDR1 is MNHEY and CDR2 is SMNVEV (reference sequence). Trimming left V 3 bases short and J 2 bases short, with 8 bases between. The CDR3 is CASSFGTTYEQYF. The CDR3 DNA sequence: TGTGCCAGCAGTTTCGGGACAACCTACGAGCAGTACTTC.

This clone was recorded a few times. This chain connects TRBV30 to TRBJ1-6, with D possibly matching TRBD1 (5 bases). In germline, CDR1 is GTSNPN, CDR2 SVGIG (reference sequence). The CDR3 spans 15 residues. Trimming removed 2 bases at V and 4 bases at J, with 12 bases between. The CDR3 DNA follows: TGTGCCTGGAGTCAGGGAATGGTGTATAATTCACCCCTCCACTTT. The encoded protein is CAWSQGMVYNSPLHF.

This clone was observed a few times. The V gene is TRBV18, the J gene TRBJ2-7; 7 bases are shared with TRBD1. The germline CDR1 and CDR2 sequences are KGHSH and LQKENI. The CDR3 is 13 amino acids. The V gene end was trimmed by 2 bases and the J gene end by 5 bases; junction bases not matched to a gene: 3. As DNA, the CDR3 is TGTGCCAGCTCACCAGGACAGGACCACGAGCAGTACTTC. This codes for CASSPGQDHEQYF.

The rearrangement joins TRBV30 to TRBJ1-1; no reliable D call. Germline CDR1 and CDR2: GTSNPN and SVGIG (reference sequence). The V and J ends lost 3 bases and 6 bases respectively, with 11 bases between them. The CDR3 spans 12 residues. The CDR3 sequence is CAWSPFGPEAFF. Written as DNA, the CDR3 is TGTGCCTGGAGCCCCTTTGGGCCTGAAGCTTTCTTT.

The chain recombines TRBV9 with TRBJ2-2, with D tentatively TRBD1 (6 bases). The germline V gene encodes CDR1 SGDLS and CDR2 YYNGEE. The CDR3 spans 15 residues. V was cut by 4 bases and J by 0 bases, with 10 bases left in between. CDR3 DNA: TGTGCCAGCAGCAAACAGGGTTCGAACACCGGGGAGCTGTTTTTT. This sequence encodes CASSKQGSNTGELFF.

The CDR3 nucleotides read TGCGCCAGCAGCGAAAGACTAGCGGGAGCGACGGGCGAGCAGTACTTC. Translation gives CASSERLAGATGEQYF. This chain uses TRBV5-1 with TRBJ2-7, with TRBD2 matching over 12 bases. Looked up from germline, CDR1 is SGHRS and CDR2 is YFSETQ. V gave up 4 bases and J gave up 6 bases; unmatched junction bases: 11. The CDR3 extends over 16 amino acids.

The chain uses TRBV9 and TRBJ2-7; a weak D match, TRBD2 (6 bases). Germline CDR1 and CDR2: SGDLS and YYNGEE. Trimming took 1 base from V and 4 from J, leaving 15 bases between them. The CDR3 sequence is 15 residues long. CDR3 amino acids: CASSVSWGEGYEQYF. CDR3 in DNA: TGTGCCAGCAGCGTAAGTTGGGGGGAAGGATACGAGCAGTACTTC.